One sample yielded the 24 T cell receptor beta chains listed below, sequenced in a study of Ad26.COV2.S vaccination and SARS-CoV-2 variants. As for treatment: about 20 received Ad26.COV2.S at low or high dose, single or two shots; about five received placebo; per-sample allocation not given. On day 63 after the first injection, vaccine and placebo recipients gave samples. Some clones are missing from TCRdb's copy, which holds only in-frame ones; the method was immunoSEQ multiplex PCR. The data show 300,000 to 350,000 clones, roughly 90% seen once. The specimen comprised peripheral blood, sampled in a trial of Ad26.COV2.S vaccine versus placebo. Source of these receptors: a person between 18 and 65 years old who received the Ad26.COV2.S COVID-19 vaccine or a placebo.

J is TRBJ1-5 and V is TRBV18, with a tentative D call TRBD1 (5 bases). Trimming cost V 6 bases and J 2 bases, with 17 bases left between them. Germline CDR1 reads KGHSH; CDR2 reads LQKENI. This CDR3 comprises 16 residues. CDR3 sequence: CASSLQETPGNQPQHF. In nucleotides, the CDR3 is TGTGCCAGCTCGCTACAGGAAACTCCTGGCAATCAGCCCCAGCATTTT. The complete variable domain, with remaining parts taken from reference TRBV18 and TRBJ1-5, reads NAGVMQNPRHLVRRRGQEARLRCSPMKGHSHVYWYRQLPEEGLKFMVYLQKENIIDESGMPKERFSAEFPKEGPSILRIQQVVRGDSAAYFCASSLQETPGNQPQHFGDGTRLSIL.

The CDR3 loop is CASSITNQPQHF. CDR3 sequence (DNA): TGTGCCAGCAGCATCACAAATCAGCCCCAGCATTTT. This chain uses TRBV27 with TRBJ1-5; D is unresolved. Trimming left V 6 bases short and J 4 bases short, with 7 bases between. The CDR3 contains 12 residues. Germline lookup yields CDR1 MNHEY and CDR2 SMNVEV (reference sequence).

The chain joins TRBV12-3 or TRBV12-4 to TRBJ1-5; D is ambiguous. The CDR3 is 13 amino acids. The V gene lost 3 bases and the J gene lost 11 bases, with 14 bases spanning the gap. The CDR3, as DNA: TGTGCCAGCAGTTTCACACGATCGGGAGCCCAGCATTTT. Translation gives CASSFTRSGAQHF.

Worth noting for this clone: Other DNA sequences of this sample code for an identical CDR3. The chain combines TRBV6-6 with TRBJ2-7; either TRBD1 or TRBD2 may fit D (5 bases each). Trimming pared 0 bases from V and 1 base from J, leaving 7 bases between. Germline V gives CDR1 MNHNY, CDR2 SVGAGI (reference sequence). The CDR3 runs to 14 residues. In nucleotides, the CDR3 is TGTGCCAGCAGTTACTCCGAGGGGTCCTACGAGCAGTACTTC. Translating gives CASSYSEGSYEQYF.

This clone was seen once. The gene calls are TRBV27 and TRBJ2-3, with 10 bases identical to TRBD2. Trimming took 7 bases from V and 0 from J; bases not matched to a gene: 10. This CDR3 comprises 17 residues. The germline CDR1 and CDR2 sequences are MNHEY and SMNVEV (reference sequence). CDR3 in amino acids: CASIDLLAGDSTDTQYF. The CDR3, as DNA: TGTGCCAGCATCGATTTGCTAGCGGGAGATAGCACAGATACGCAGTATTTT.

V gene TRBV9 combines with J gene TRBJ2-3; the D gene is possibly TRBD1 (5 bases). Germline CDR1 SGDLS, CDR2 YYNGEE. This CDR3 has 17 residues. Trimming cost V 0 bases and J 2 bases, with 16 bases left between them. The DNA for the CDR3 is TGTGCCAGCAGCGTAGCCACAGGTTCGACTTCCACAGATACGCAGTATTTT. This codes for CASSVATGSTSTDTQYF.

The gene calls are TRBV7-2 and TRBJ2-1, with 16 bases aligning to TRBD2. With V trimmed by 3 bases and J by 3 bases, 2 bases remained unmatched. Germline loops: CDR1 SGHTA, CDR2 FQGNSA. The CDR3 is 17 amino acids. The CDR3 DNA sequence: TGTGCCAGCAGCTTGGGACTAGCGGGGGGGGTCTACAATGAGCAGTTCTTC. Translation gives CASSLGLAGGVYNEQFF.

Written as DNA, the CDR3 is TGTGCCTGGACGACCGGGACACCGAACACTGAAGCTTTCTTT. This sequence encodes CAWTTGTPNTEAFF. The V and J genes are TRBV30 and TRBJ1-1, with D possibly TRBD1 on 6 matching bases. The CDR3 spans 14 residues. Germline V CDR1 and CDR2: GTSNPN, SVGIG (reference sequence). The V and J ends lost 4 bases and 1 base respectively, with 13 bases between them.

The V call is TRBV7-9, the J call TRBJ1-1, with TRBD1 identical over 8 bases. V trimming: 3 bases; J trimming: 1 base; junction bases outside the gene matches: 7. The CDR3 extends over 16 amino acids. Germline CDR1 SEHNR, CDR2 FQNEAQ (reference sequence). The CDR3 region has the DNA TGTGCCAGCAGCTTTACACCGGGACAGGCGAACACTGAAGCTTTCTTT. Its translation is CASSFTPGQANTEAFF.

The chain employs TRBV4-3 and TRBJ2-7; 9 bases are a match to TRBD2. The V gene's germline CDR1 is LGHNA and CDR2 YSLEER. The junction had 8 bases not matched to a gene; V was cut back by 1 base and J by 7 bases. The CDR3 loop spans 15 amino acids. The CDR3 nucleotides read TGCGCCAGCAGCCAAGTCCTTAGCGGGGGCTGGGAGCAGTACTTC. This translates into CASSQVLSGGWEQYF.

The V call is TRBV19, the J call TRBJ1-1; the D is unclear. Germline-derived CDR1 and CDR2 are LNHDA and SQIVND (reference sequence). The length of the CDR3 is 13 residues. The V gene lost 3 bases and the J gene lost 4 bases, with 9 bases spanning the gap. The CDR3 DNA reads as TGTGCCAGTAGTATGGATCGAGGCACTGAAGCTTTCTTT. Its protein product is CASSMDRGTEAFF.

The rearrangement uses TRBV7-9 and TRBJ1-4, with D possibly TRBD1 on 6 matching bases. In germline, CDR1 is SEHNR, CDR2 FQNEAQ (reference sequence). The CDR3 runs 16 residues. The ends were cut back, 5 bases at V and 8 bases at J, with 21 bases in the middle. CDR3 nucleotide sequence: TGTGCCAGCAGCCCTAGGGTCGGGGACAACATAGAAAAACTGTTTTTT. It yields the protein CASSPRVGDNIEKLFF.

The rearrangement joins TRBV28 to TRBJ2-1; 15 positions match TRBD2. V dropped 3 bases and J dropped 4; count of bases not matched to a gene: 7. The V gene's germline CDR1 is MDHEN and CDR2 SYDVKM. The CDR3 runs to 18 residues. For the CDR3, the DNA is TGTGCCAGCAGTTTCAACCCGGGGACTAGCGGGGGGTACAATGAGCAGTTCTTC. Translated, it gives CASSFNPGTSGGYNEQFF.

The genes are TRBV28 and TRBJ2-5; 7 bases map to TRBD1. The germline V gene has CDR1 MDHEN and CDR2 SYDVKM. The CDR3 is 14 amino acids. The J segment lost 2 bases and the V segment lost 6 bases, leaving 6 bases of the junction unmatched. The CDR3 coding sequence is TGTGCCAGCAGACATGGGACAGCGCAAGAGACCCAGTACTTC. It translates to CASRHGTAQETQYF.

The rearrangement uses TRBV11-3 and TRBJ2-2; D may match TRBD1 or TRBD2 (5 bases each). V was cut by 5 bases and J by 0 bases, with 13 bases left in between. This CDR3 spans 16 amino acids. Germline CDR1 SGHNT, CDR2 YENEEA. This chain's CDR3 is CASSLWDLSNTGELFF. CDR3 coding DNA: TGTGCCAGCAGCCTTTGGGACCTATCGAACACCGGGGAGCTGTTTTTT.

The rearrangement joins TRBV6-4 to TRBJ2-2; possibly TRBD2 for D (6 bases). The germline CDR1 and CDR2 sequences are MRHNA and SNTAGT. V was trimmed by 6 bases and J by 1 base, leaving 6 bases between them. The CDR3 consists of 13 residues. The CDR3, as DNA: TGTGCCAGCAGCGGGGGGAACACCGGGGAGCTGTTTTTT. Translating it yields CASSGGNTGELFF.

The chain carries TRBV20-1 and TRBJ2-2; 13 positions agree with TRBD2. CDR1 and CDR2 (germline): DFQATT, SNEGSKA (reference sequence). With 3 bases clipped from V and 3 bases from J, the junction kept 10 bases outside the gene matches. The CDR3 is made up of 18 amino acids. The CDR3 protein is CSASPWTSGSPDTGELFF. The CDR3 DNA reads TGCAGTGCTAGTCCGTGGACTAGCGGGAGCCCGGACACCGGGGAGCTGTTTTTT.

This sequence joins TRBV12-3 or TRBV12-4 and TRBJ2-2, with unresolved D. V dropped 5 bases and J dropped 0 bases, with 4 bases sitting between them. The CDR3 totals 13 residues. CDR3 DNA: TGTGCCAGCAGTCCGGCGAACACCGGGGAGCTGTTTTTT. This encodes CASSPANTGELFF.

DNA for the CDR3: TGCAGCGTTCTCTTACTCAATGAGCAGTTCTTC. Its translation: CSVLLLNEQFF. The chain couples TRBV29-1 to TRBJ2-1; D gene ambiguous. V was pared by 5 bases and J by 6 bases, with 8 bases between. The V gene's germline CDR1 is SQVTM and CDR2 ANQGSEA. The CDR3 contains 11 residues.

V is TRBV6-5 and J is TRBJ1-1; no clear D. Germline V lookup: CDR1 MNHEY, CDR2 SVGAGI. The CDR3 sequence is 11 residues long. Trimming took 8 bases from V and 1 from J, leaving 5 bases between them. The CDR3 bases are TGTGCCAGCCGGTGGAACACTGAAGCTTTCTTT. As protein: CASRWNTEAFF.

The V call is TRBV28, the J call TRBJ2-7; D gene unclear. V was pared by 2 bases and J by 4 bases, with 9 bases between. Looked up from germline, CDR1 is MDHEN and CDR2 is SYDVKM. This CDR3 region has 13 residues. CDR3 nucleotide sequence: TGTGCCAGCAGTTTAATTCCAGGATACGAGCAGTACTTC. It specifies CASSLIPGYEQYF.

The chain couples TRBV28 to TRBJ1-2; TRBD1 agrees at 7 bases. The germline CDR1 and CDR2 sequences are MDHEN and SYDVKM. The CDR3 spans 14 residues. V lost 5 bases, J lost 8 bases, and 11 bases stayed unmatched. The CDR3 DNA follows: TGTGCCAGCAGTCCTGGGACAGCGTCACGGGGCTACACCTTC. It codes for CASSPGTASRGYTF.

V gene TRBV5-6 combines with J gene TRBJ1-1; D might be TRBD1 (5 bases). CDR1 and CDR2 from the germline V gene are SGHDT and YYEEEE. Trimming cost V 2 bases and J 4 bases, with 12 bases left between them. The CDR3 sequence is 14 residues long. The chain's CDR3 is CASSFGPGGTEAFF. The DNA of the CDR3 is TGTGCCAGCAGCTTTGGTCCTGGGGGCACTGAAGCTTTCTTT.

CDR3 coding DNA: TGTGCCAGCAGCTCACGAGGATTCTCTGGAAACACCATATATTTT. It translates to CASSSRGFSGNTIYF. The V call is TRBV7-2, the J call TRBJ1-3, with no clear D. There are 15 residues in the CDR3. Germline-derived CDR1 and CDR2 are SGHTA and FQGNSA. V lost 4 bases and J lost 0, with 10 bases in between.